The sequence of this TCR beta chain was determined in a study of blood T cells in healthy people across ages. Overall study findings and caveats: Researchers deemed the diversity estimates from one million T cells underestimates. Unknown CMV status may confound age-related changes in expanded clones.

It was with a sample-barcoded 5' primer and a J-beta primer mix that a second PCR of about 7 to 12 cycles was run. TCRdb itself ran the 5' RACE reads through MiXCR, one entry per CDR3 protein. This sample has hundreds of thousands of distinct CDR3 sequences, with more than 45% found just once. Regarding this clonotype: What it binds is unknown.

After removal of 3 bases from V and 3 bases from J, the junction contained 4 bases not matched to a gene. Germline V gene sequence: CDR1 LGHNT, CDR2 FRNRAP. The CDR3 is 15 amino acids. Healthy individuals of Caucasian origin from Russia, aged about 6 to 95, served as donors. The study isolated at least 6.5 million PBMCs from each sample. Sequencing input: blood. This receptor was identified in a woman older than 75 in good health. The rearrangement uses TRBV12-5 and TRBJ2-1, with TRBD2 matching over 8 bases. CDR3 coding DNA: TGTGCTAGTGGTTTCCGAGCGGGAGTCTACAATGAGCAGTTCTTC. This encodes CASGFRAGVYNEQFF. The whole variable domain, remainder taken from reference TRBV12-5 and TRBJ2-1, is DARVTQTPRHKVTEMGQEVTMRCQPILGHNTVFWYRQTMMQGLELLAYFRNRAPLDDSGMPKDRFSAEMPDATLATLKIQPSEPRDSAVYFCASGFRAGVYNEQFFGPGTRLTVL.